Ten or more counts support the clone carrying this TCR beta chain. Its target is unknown. This record belongs to a study of regulatory T cells in long-lasting Graves disease. Across the study: Under 3 months of antithyroid drugs had been taken by newly diagnosed Graves' patients. General study results and limits: Accuracy was possibly reduced by small sample size.

V was cut by 8 bases and J by 6 bases, with 14 bases left in between. The germline CDR1 and CDR2 sequences are SNHLY and FYNNEI. This CDR3 comprises 13 residues. Time point described: newly diagnosed GD, antithyroid drugs for less than 3 months. The TCR library was made from RNA extracted from PBMCs. According to the study, TCR beta libraries were built with iRepertoire HTBI primers and CDR3-region Arm-PCR. Using its own MiXCR run on the multiplex PCR reads, TCRdb lists one record per CDR3 protein. Here the sample spans about 400,000 distinct CDR3 sequences, 15% to 20% being singletons. These same records also appear under a second study, on T cells in Graves' hyperthyroidism and ophthalmopathy. Per that paper: Hyperthyroidism had been newly diagnosed in patients aged 18 to 65, and its duration was under 2 months. Used for diagnoses were clinical symptoms, serum thyroxine and TRAb, thyroid ultrasound and orbital computed tomography.

The sample consisted of peripheral blood mononuclear cells (PBMCs), taken at new diagnosis, from a patient treated with antithyroid drugs. The chain carries TRBV2 and TRBJ1-5; D is perhaps TRBD1 (5 bases). The receptor comes from a young woman with Graves disease. The CDR3 bases are TGTGCCAGCCGGTCCGGGGCTGTTCAGCCCCAGCATTTT. Translating gives CASRSGAVQPQHF. Looking up the rest from reference TRBV2 and TRBJ1-5 gives the full variable domain: EPEVTQTPSHQVTQMGQEVILRCVPISNHLYFYWYRQILGQKVEFLVSFYNNEISEKSEIFDDQFSVERPDGSNFTLKIRSTKLEDSAMYFCASRSGAVQPQHFGDGTRLSIL.